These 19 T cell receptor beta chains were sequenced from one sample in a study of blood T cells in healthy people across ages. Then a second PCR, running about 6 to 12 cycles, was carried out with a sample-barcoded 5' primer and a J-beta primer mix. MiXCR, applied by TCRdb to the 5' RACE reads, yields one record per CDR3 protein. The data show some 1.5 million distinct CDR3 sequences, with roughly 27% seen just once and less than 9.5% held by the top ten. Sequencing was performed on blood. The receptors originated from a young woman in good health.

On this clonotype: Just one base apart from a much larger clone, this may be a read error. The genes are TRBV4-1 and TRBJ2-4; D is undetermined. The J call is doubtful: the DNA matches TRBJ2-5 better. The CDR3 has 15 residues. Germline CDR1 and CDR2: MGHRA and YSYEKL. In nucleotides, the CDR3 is TGCGCCAGCAGCCAAGAGGTACACAGTAGAGGGACCCAGTACTTC. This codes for CASSQEVHSRGTQYF.

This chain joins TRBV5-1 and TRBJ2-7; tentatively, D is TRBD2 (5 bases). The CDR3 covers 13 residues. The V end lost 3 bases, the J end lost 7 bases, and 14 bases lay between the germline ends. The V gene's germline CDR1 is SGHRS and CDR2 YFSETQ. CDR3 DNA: TGCGCCAGCAGCTCGGAGGTTCTAGGGGAGCAGTACTTC. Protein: CASSSEVLGEQYF.

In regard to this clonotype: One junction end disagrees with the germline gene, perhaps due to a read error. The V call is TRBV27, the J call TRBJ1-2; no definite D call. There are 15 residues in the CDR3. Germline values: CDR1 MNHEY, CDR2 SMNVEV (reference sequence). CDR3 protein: CTSSLAPNLGHGYTF. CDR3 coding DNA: TGTACCAGCAGTTTAGCCCCCAACCTGGGCCATGGCTACACCTTC.

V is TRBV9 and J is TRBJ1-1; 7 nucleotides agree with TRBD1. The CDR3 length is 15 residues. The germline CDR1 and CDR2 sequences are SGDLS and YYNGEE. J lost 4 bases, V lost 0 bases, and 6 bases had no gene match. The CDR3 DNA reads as TGTGCCAGCAGCGTAGATTCCTCAGGGGGCACTGAAGCTTTCTTT. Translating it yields CASSVDSSGGTEAFF.

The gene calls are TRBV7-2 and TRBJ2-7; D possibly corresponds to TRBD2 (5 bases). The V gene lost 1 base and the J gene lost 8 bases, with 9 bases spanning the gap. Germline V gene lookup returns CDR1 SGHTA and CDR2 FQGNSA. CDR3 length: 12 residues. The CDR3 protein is CASSLVPGKQYF. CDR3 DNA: TGTGCCAGCAGCTTAGTTCCCGGGAAGCAGTACTTC. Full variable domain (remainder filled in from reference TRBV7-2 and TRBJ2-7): GAGVSQSPSNKVTEKGKDVELRCDPISGHTALYWYRQSLGQGLEFLIYFQGNSAPDKSGLPSDRFSAERTGGSVSTLTIQRTQQEDSAVYLCASSLVPGKQYFGPGTRLTVT.

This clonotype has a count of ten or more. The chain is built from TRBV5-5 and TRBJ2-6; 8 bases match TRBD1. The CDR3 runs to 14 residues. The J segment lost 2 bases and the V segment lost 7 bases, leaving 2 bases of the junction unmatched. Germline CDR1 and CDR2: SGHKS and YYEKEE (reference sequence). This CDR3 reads CASSGGAGANVLTF. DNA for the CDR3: TGTGCCAGCTCAGGGGGCGCTGGGGCCAACGTCCTGACTTTC.

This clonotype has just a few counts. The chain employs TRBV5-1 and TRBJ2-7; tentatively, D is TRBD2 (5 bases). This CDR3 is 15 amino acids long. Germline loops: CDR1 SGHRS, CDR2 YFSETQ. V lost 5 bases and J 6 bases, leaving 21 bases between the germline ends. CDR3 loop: CASSFDVGGGSEQYF. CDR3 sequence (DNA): TGCGCCAGCAGTTTTGACGTCGGAGGAGGCTCCGAGCAGTACTTC.

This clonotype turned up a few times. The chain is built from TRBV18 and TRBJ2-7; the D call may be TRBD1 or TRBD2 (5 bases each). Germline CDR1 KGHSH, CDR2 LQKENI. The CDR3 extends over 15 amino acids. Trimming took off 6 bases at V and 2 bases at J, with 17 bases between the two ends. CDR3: CASSSTGTPPYEQYF. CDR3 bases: TGTGCCAGCTCGTCTACCGGGACGCCCCCCTACGAGCAGTACTTC.

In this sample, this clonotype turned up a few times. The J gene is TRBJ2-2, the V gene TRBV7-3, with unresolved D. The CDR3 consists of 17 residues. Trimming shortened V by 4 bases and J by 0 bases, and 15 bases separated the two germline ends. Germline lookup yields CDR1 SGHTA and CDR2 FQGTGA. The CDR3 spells CASSYNQIRANTGELFF. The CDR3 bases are TGTGCCAGCAGCTATAATCAAATTCGCGCGAACACCGGGGAGCTGTTTTTT.

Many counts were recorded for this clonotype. The CDR3 spells CASSFGGQPQHF. The CDR3 DNA is TGTGCCAGCAGCTTTGGGGGGCAGCCCCAGCATTTT. The rearrangement uses TRBV27 and TRBJ1-5; maybe TRBD1 (5 bases). Germline V lookup: CDR1 MNHEY, CDR2 SMNVEV (reference sequence). This CDR3 has 12 residues. Trimming removed 6 bases at V and 7 bases at J, with 10 bases between.

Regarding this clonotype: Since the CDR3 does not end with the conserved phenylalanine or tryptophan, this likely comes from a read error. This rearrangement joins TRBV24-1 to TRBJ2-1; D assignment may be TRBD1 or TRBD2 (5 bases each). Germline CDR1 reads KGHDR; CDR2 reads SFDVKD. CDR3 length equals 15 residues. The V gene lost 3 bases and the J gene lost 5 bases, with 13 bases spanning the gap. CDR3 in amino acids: CATSDPRDGDNEQFV. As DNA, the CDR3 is TGTGCCACCAGTGATCCCCGGGACGGAGACAATGAGCAGTTCGTC.

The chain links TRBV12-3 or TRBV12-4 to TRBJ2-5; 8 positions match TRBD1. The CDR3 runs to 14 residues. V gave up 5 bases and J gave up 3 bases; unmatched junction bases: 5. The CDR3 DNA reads TGTGCCAGCAGTACACAGACAGGGGAAGAGACCCAGTACTTC. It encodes CASSTQTGEETQYF.

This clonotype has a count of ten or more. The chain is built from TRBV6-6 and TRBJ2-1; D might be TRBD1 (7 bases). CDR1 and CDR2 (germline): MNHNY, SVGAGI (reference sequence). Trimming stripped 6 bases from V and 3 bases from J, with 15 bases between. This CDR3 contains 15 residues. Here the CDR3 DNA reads TGTGCCAGCAGGGAGGGGGCTAACCACTACAATGAGCAGTTCTTC. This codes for CASREGANHYNEQFF.

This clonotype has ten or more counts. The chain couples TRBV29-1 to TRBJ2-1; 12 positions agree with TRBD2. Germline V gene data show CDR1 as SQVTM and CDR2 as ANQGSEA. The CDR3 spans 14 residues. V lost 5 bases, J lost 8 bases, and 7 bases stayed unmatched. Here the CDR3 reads CSVLLAGGFDEQFF. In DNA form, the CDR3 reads TGCAGCGTTCTACTAGCGGGGGGTTTTGATGAGCAGTTCTTC.

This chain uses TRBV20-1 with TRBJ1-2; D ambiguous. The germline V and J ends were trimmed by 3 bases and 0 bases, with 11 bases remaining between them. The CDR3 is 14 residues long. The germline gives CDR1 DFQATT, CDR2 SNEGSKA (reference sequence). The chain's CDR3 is CSASRQETNYGYTF. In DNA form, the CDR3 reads TGCAGTGCTAGTAGGCAGGAAACTAACTATGGCTACACCTTC.

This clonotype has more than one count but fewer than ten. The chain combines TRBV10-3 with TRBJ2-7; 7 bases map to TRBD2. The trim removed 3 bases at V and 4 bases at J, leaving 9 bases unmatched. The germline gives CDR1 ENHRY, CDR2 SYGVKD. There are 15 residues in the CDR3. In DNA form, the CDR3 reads TGTGCCATCAGTGAAGAGGGACTACTACTTTACGAGCAGTACTTC. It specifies CAISEEGLLLYEQYF.

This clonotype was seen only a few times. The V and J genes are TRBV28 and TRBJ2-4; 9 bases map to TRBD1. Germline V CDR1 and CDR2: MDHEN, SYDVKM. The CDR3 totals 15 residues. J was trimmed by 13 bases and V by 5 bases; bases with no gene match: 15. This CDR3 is CASSPLDRGIVEQYF. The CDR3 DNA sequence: TGTGCCAGCAGTCCCCTCGACAGGGGGATTGTGGAGCAGTACTTC.

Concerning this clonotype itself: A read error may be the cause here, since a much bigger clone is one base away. The CDR3 here is CASSLGLSSSYNEQYF. The CDR3, as DNA: TGTGCCAGCAGCTTAGGTCTTTCTAGCTCCTACAATGAGCAGTACTTC. The chain couples TRBV7-7 to TRBJ2-7, with D possibly TRBD2 on 5 matching bases. CDR1 and CDR2 (germline): SSHAT, FNYEAQ (reference sequence). The germline V and J ends were trimmed by 1 base and 7 bases, with 20 bases remaining between them. The length of the CDR3 is 16 residues.

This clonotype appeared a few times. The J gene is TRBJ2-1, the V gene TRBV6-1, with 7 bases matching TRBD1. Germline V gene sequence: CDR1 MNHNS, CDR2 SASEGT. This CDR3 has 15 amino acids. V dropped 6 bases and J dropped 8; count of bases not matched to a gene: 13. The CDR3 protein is CASSRSITTGDEQFF. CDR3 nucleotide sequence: TGTGCCAGCAGCCGGAGTATCACAACAGGGGATGAGCAGTTCTTC.